Listed below are T cell receptor beta chains from one sample, sequenced in a study of blood T cells in healthy people across ages. Each CDR3 protein gets one entry after TCRdb re-called the 5' RACE reads with MiXCR. Found here are approximately 2,000,000 distinct CDR3 sequences, about 39% of them singletons; the top ten hold approximately 22%. Sequencing used blood. These receptor sequences come from a human donor in good health. CDR3s include the opening cysteine and the closing phenylalanine or tryptophan. Fields, in order: CDR3 DNA, CDR3 protein, D gene, clone size, CDR3 length, V gene, J gene. The D gene is left open where the match is weak. Rows give clone size only sometimes, using once, few, many, or a class for an expanded clone.

CDR3nt: TGCGCCAGCAGCCCGCGGAGCGGGGGAATTGGGGAGCAGTTCTTC
CDR3aa: CASSPRSGGIGEQFF
d_gene: TRBD2
abundance: -
len: 15
v_gene: TRBV4-3
j_gene: TRBJ2-1

CDR3nt: TGTGCCAGCAGCTTAGTATTCAGGGATGAGCAGTTCTTC
CDR3aa: CASSLVFRDEQFF
d_gene: -
abundance: few
len: 13
v_gene: TRBV7-9
j_gene: TRBJ2-1

CDR3nt: TGCAGCGTCGAGGGACAGCGCTACGAGCAGTACTTC
CDR3aa: CSVEGQRYEQYF
d_gene: TRBD1
abundance: -
len: 12
v_gene: TRBV29-1
j_gene: TRBJ2-7

CDR3nt: TGTGCCAGCAGCTTGAACAGGGCCCATGAGCAGTTCTTC
CDR3aa: CASSLNRAHEQFF
d_gene: -
abundance: few
len: 13
v_gene: TRBV7-3
j_gene: TRBJ2-1

CDR3nt: TGTGCCAGCAGCCCAGCGGGGTCACCCCTCCACTTT
CDR3aa: CASSPAGSPLHF
d_gene: -
abundance: few
len: 12
v_gene: TRBV13
j_gene: TRBJ1-6

CDR3nt: TGTGCCAGCAGCGGACTAGCGAGAGATACGCAGTATTTT
CDR3aa: CASSGLARDTQYF
d_gene: TRBD2
abundance: few
len: 13
v_gene: TRBV12-3/TRBV12-4
j_gene: TRBJ2-3

CDR3nt: TGCGCCAGCAGCCAAGATGGGACACCTGAAGCTTTCTTT
CDR3aa: CASSQDGTPEAFF
d_gene: -
abundance: -
len: 13
v_gene: TRBV4-3
j_gene: TRBJ1-1

CDR3nt: TGTGCCAGCAGCTTTGATAGCGGGACCTACAATGAGCAGTACTTC
CDR3aa: CASSFDSGTYNEQYF
d_gene: TRBD2
abundance: -
len: 15
v_gene: TRBV7-2
j_gene: TRBJ2-4

CDR3nt: TGTGCCAGCAAGGGTGGAGGGGTTGGCTACACCTTC
CDR3aa: CASKGGGVGYTF
d_gene: -
abundance: few
len: 12
v_gene: TRBV28
j_gene: TRBJ1-2

CDR3nt: TGTGCCATCAGTGAGTCGACAGGGGCTGAGCAGTTCTTC
CDR3aa: CAISESTGAEQFF
d_gene: TRBD1
abundance: few
len: 13
v_gene: TRBV10-3
j_gene: TRBJ2-1

CDR3nt: TGTGCCAGCAGCGCCCTGTTTCGGGGTCTGAGCAAAAACATTCAGTACTTC
CDR3aa: CASSALFRGLSKNIQYF
d_gene: -
abundance: few
len: 17
v_gene: TRBV7-2
j_gene: TRBJ2-4

CDR3nt: TGCGCCAGCAGCCCGGCCCTAGATACGCAGTATTTT
CDR3aa: CASSPALDTQYF
d_gene: -
abundance: many
len: 12
v_gene: TRBV5-1
j_gene: TRBJ2-3

CDR3nt: TGCGCCAGCAGCAAAGGTCTATGGGACAGGGGTATCGAAGGGCAGTTCTTC
CDR3aa: CASSKGLWDRGIEGQFF
d_gene: TRBD1
abundance: -
len: 17
v_gene: TRBV4-1
j_gene: TRBJ2-1

CDR3nt: TGTGCCAGCAGTTTAAGGGTCGGCGAGCAGTACTTC
CDR3aa: CASSLRVGEQYF
d_gene: -
abundance: many
len: 12
v_gene: TRBV12-3/TRBV12-4
j_gene: TRBJ2-7

CDR3nt: TGTGCCAGCAGCTTAGACAGGGTTGAAGGTCAGCCCCAGCATTTT
CDR3aa: CASSLDRVEGQPQHF
d_gene: -
abundance: -
len: 15
v_gene: TRBV7-2
j_gene: TRBJ1-5

CDR3nt: TGTGCCAGCACCCACAGGGGAATGAAGAATGAGCAGTTCTTC
CDR3aa: CASTHRGMKNEQFF
d_gene: TRBD1
abundance: few
len: 14
v_gene: TRBV7-2
j_gene: TRBJ2-1

CDR3nt: TGTGCCAGCAGTCCCGGACGGGAATATAGCAATCAGCCCCAGCATTTT
CDR3aa: CASSPGREYSNQPQHF
d_gene: -
abundance: -
len: 16
v_gene: TRBV27
j_gene: TRBJ1-5

CDR3nt: TGTGCCAGCAGCCAAGGATCCTCCAGGGTTGGCTACACCTTC
CDR3aa: CASSQGSSRVGYTF
d_gene: -
abundance: -
len: 14
v_gene: TRBV3-1
j_gene: TRBJ1-2

CDR3nt: TGTGCCAGCAGCTTATCAGGACAGGGGAGCGGCTACACCTTC
CDR3aa: CASSLSGQGSGYTF
d_gene: TRBD1
abundance: -
len: 14
v_gene: TRBV7-2
j_gene: TRBJ1-2

CDR3nt: TGTGCCAGCAGCCAAGATAAAATTAGCAATCAGCCCCAGCATTTT
CDR3aa: CASSQDKISNQPQHF
d_gene: -
abundance: -
len: 15
v_gene: TRBV4-2
j_gene: TRBJ1-5

CDR3nt: TGCAACGCCGGGGCCACATACAATGAGCAGTTCTTC
CDR3aa: CNAGATYNEQFF
d_gene: -
abundance: -
len: 12
v_gene: TRBV20-1
j_gene: TRBJ2-1

CDR3nt: TGTGCCAGCAGCCAAGATACGGGATTAAACAAGTGCTACGAGCAGTACTTC
CDR3aa: CASSQDTGLNKCYEQYF
d_gene: -
abundance: -
len: 17
v_gene: TRBV3-1
j_gene: TRBJ2-7

CDR3nt: TGTGCCAGCAGCTTGGCCTACGCTGAGCAGTACTTC
CDR3aa: CASSLAYAEQYF
d_gene: -
abundance: -
len: 12
v_gene: TRBV5-8
j_gene: TRBJ2-4

CDR3nt: TGCAGCGGCACCGGGACCTACTATGGCTACACCTTC
CDR3aa: CSGTGTYYGYTF
d_gene: -
abundance: -
len: 12
v_gene: TRBV29-1
j_gene: TRBJ1-2

CDR3nt: TGTGCCAGCAGTGAAGCGAGACCTGATTATTCACCCCTCCACTTT
CDR3aa: CASSEARPDYSPLHF
d_gene: -
abundance: few
len: 15
v_gene: TRBV6-1
j_gene: TRBJ1-6

CDR3nt: TGTGCCAGCAGCCGAACCTACACAGGCACAGATACGCAGTATTTT
CDR3aa: CASSRTYTGTDTQYF
d_gene: -
abundance: few
len: 15
v_gene: TRBV28
j_gene: TRBJ2-3

CDR3nt: TGTGCCACCAGCATAGAGAGGGCAGCTAATCAGCCCCAGCATTTT
CDR3aa: CATSIERAANQPQHF
d_gene: -
abundance: few
len: 15
v_gene: TRBV15
j_gene: TRBJ1-5

CDR3nt: TGCGCCAGCCGACTTGGTGGGGGAGTGAACACTGAAGCTTTCTTT
CDR3aa: CASRLGGGVNTEAFF
d_gene: -
abundance: -
len: 15
v_gene: TRBV5-1
j_gene: TRBJ1-1

CDR3nt: TGCAGAGCAGGGGGATACGAGCAGTACTTC
CDR3aa: CRAGGYEQYF
d_gene: TRBD1
abundance: few
len: 10
v_gene: TRBV20-1
j_gene: TRBJ2-7